The T cell receptor (beta chain) described here comes from a study of cytomegalovirus exposure and HLA in healthy donors. As concerns this clone: Antigen: not known.

Study-level findings and limits: Rarity characterized most TCR sequences, yet some public TCRs appeared in many donors. First-cohort TCR clusters were later found to tend to co-occur in the roughly 110 validation repertoires. In vitro checks showed that three CMV-associated chains really do target CMV antigens.

Clones were sequenced by immunoSEQ multiplex PCR, and TCRdb holds only the in-frame ones, with some missing. The sample contains 60,000 to 80,000 clones, just under 95% of which appear only once. Trimming took off 3 bases at V and 3 bases at J, with 10 bases between the two ends. This CDR3 comprises 14 residues. CDR1 KGHSH and CDR2 LQKENI come from the germline V gene. The sequencing sample was made of PBMCs. The V call is TRBV18, the J call TRBJ2-3; unclear D gene. This sequence was found in a woman in her late teens or twenties in good health and CMV-seropositive. CDR3 residues: CASSPPVKTDTQYF. The CDR3, as DNA: TGTGCCAGCTCACCTCCAGTAAAAACAGATACGCAGTATTTT.